This T cell receptor beta chain was sequenced for a study of Ad26.COV2.S vaccination and SARS-CoV-2 variants. Study-level background: By the intramuscular route, Ad26.COV2.S was given once, or twice 56 days apart.

The germline V and J ends were trimmed by 5 bases and 5 bases, with 15 bases remaining between them. The germline V gene has CDR1 MNHEY and CDR2 SVGAGI. The CDR3 is 14 residues long. The study, taken as a whole, reports: Once vaccination had occurred, spike-specific CD8+ and CD4+ T cell responses reportedly showed substantial breadth. Non-spike TCR breadth did not differ much between vaccine and placebo recipients. Ad26.COV2.S recipients had broader spike-specific TCRs (P = 0.0014).

On this clone itself: Its antigen is unidentified.

Treatment specified: roughly 18 received Ad26.COV2.S at low or high dose, single or two shots; 5 received placebo; per-sample allocation not given. Sampling took place 63 days after the first vaccine or placebo injection. The table came from immunoSEQ multiplex PCR; TCRdb's copy has only in-frame clones and leaves some out. The table has roughly 320,000 clones, roughly 86% seen once. This clonotype was sampled from a person aged 18-60 years who received the Ad26.COV2.S COVID-19 vaccine or a placebo. The chain recombines TRBV6-5 with TRBJ1-1; D is perhaps TRBD1 (5 bases). The sample here was peripheral blood, taken in a trial of Ad26.COV2.S vaccine versus placebo. CDR3 sequence (DNA): TGTGCCAGCAGTCCACATCAGGGCCGTACTGAAGCTTTCTTT. As protein: CASSPHQGRTEAFF.